This T cell receptor (beta chain) comes out of a study of T cell changes during pregnancy in multiple sclerosis. Repertoires were generated with immunoSEQ multiplex PCR, while TCRdb's copy carries only in-frame clones and drops some. Among 40,000 to 50,000 clones, 93% were seen once, and the ten largest hold 0.6% to 0.75%. The V gene's germline CDR1 is SGDLS and CDR2 YYNGEE. V lost 0 bases, J lost 1 base, and 6 bases stayed unmatched. The CDR3 length is 17 residues. The receptor was derived from a female donor with multiple sclerosis, enrolled in a pregnancy study. Sequencing used CD4+ T cells from peripheral blood mononuclear cells, obtained in the third trimester of pregnancy. The chain combines TRBV9 with TRBJ2-1, with 8 positions matching TRBD2. Here the CDR3 DNA reads TGTGCCAGCAGCGTAGCGATAGCGGGACCTTCCTACAATGAGCAGTTCTTC. Residues: CASSVAIAGPSYNEQFF.